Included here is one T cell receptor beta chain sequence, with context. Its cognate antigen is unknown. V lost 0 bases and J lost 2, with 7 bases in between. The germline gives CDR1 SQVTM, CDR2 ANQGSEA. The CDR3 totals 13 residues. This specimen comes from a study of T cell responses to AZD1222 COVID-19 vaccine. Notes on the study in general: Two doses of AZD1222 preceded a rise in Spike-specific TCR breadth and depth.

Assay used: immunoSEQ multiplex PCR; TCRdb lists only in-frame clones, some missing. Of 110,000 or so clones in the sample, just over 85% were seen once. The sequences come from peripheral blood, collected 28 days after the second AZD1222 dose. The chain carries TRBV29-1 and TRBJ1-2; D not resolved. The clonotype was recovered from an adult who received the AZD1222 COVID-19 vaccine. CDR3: CSVEDRINYGYTF. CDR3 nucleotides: TGCAGCGTTGAAGACAGGATAAACTATGGCTACACCTTC.